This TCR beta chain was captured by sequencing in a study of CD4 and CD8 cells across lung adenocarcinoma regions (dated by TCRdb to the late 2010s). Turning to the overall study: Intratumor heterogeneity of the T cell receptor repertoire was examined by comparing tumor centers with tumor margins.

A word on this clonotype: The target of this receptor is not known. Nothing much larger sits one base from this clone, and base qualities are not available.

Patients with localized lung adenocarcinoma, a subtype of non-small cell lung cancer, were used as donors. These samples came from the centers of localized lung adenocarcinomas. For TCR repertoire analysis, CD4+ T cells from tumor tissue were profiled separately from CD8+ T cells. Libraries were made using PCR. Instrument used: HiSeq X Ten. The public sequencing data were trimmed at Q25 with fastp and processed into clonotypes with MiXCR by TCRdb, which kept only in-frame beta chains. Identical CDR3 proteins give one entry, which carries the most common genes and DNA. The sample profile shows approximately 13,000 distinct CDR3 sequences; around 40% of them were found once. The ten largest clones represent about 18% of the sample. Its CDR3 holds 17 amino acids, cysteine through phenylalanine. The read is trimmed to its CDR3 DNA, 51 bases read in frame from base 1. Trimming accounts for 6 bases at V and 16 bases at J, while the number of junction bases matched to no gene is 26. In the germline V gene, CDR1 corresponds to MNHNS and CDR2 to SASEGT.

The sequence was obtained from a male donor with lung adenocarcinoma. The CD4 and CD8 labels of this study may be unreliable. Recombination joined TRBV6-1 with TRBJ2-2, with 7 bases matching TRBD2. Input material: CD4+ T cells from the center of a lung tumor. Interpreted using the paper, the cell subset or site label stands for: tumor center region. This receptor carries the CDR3 CASSRRGAAGTTGAQFF. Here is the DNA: TGTGCCAGCAGCCGGAGGGGAGCAGCGGGGACCACCGGTGCGCAGTTTTTT.